One sample yielded the 16 T cell receptor beta chains listed below, sequenced in a study of immune heterogeneity within non-small cell lung tumors. TCR beta CDR3 was amplified by multiplex PCR, first round approximately 9 cycles, 32 V and 13 J primers. A single record per CDR3 protein comes from TCRdb applying MiXCR to the multiplex PCR reads. The sample lists approximately 6,300 distinct CDR3 sequences; less than 25% were seen once. Samples each supplied approximately 0.55 ug of bulk tumor genomic DNA as template. Several biopsies per primary tumor were taken during surgery, spaced as far apart as possible. Surgery that was curative in intent was performed on patients with untreated, newly diagnosed non-small cell lung cancer. Source material: lung tumor tissue. The receptors were gathered from a female donor with non-small cell lung cancer.

This clonotype appeared a few times. The chain couples TRBV7-2 to TRBJ2-7; no firm D call. Trimming removed 2 bases at V and 2 bases at J, with 7 bases between. There are 13 residues in the CDR3. Germline V gives CDR1 SGHTA, CDR2 FQGNSA. The CDR3 loop is CASSLSVAYEQYF. DNA of the CDR3: TGTGCCAGCAGCTTATCCGTAGCCTACGAGCAGTACTTC.

By proportion, this clonotype is medium-sized. This chain connects TRBV12-3 or TRBV12-4 to TRBJ1-5; 9 nucleotides match TRBD1. CDR3 length: 13 amino acids. Losses at the gene ends were 6 bases for V and 5 bases for J; bases not matched to a gene: 2. Here the CDR3 reads CASRRQGDQPQHF. The CDR3 DNA sequence: TGTGCCAGCAGAAGACAGGGGGATCAGCCCCAGCATTTT.

In the case of this clonotype: Given the absence of the conserved phenylalanine or tryptophan at the CDR3 end, a read error is likely. No DNA is shown, since the ends of the CDR3 on it are uncertain; the CDR3 is the one TCRdb lists. This CDR3 is CASSQDLRSEAFL. The V and J genes are TRBV14 and TRBJ1-1. Per germline, CDR1 SGHDN and CDR2 FVKESK. 13 amino acids form the CDR3, both terminal residues included.

This clonotype is termed medium-sized (0.01 to 0.1%). The chain recombines TRBV5-8 with TRBJ1-2; D is possibly TRBD1 (5 bases). The V end lost 5 bases, the J end lost 8 bases, and 16 bases lay between the germline ends. In germline, CDR1 is SGHTS, CDR2 YDEGEE. The CDR3 extends over 13 amino acids. The CDR3, as DNA: TGTGCCAGCAGAAACAAAGGGACCGGCGGCTACACCTTC. Translation gives CASRNKGTGGYTF.

By sample share, this clonotype is medium-sized. This chain joins TRBV19 and TRBJ1-1; possibly TRBD1 for D (6 bases). V lost 9 bases, J lost 5 bases, and 10 bases lay in between. The CDR3 contains 11 residues. Germline lookup yields CDR1 LNHDA and CDR2 SQIVND (reference sequence). The CDR3 DNA sequence: TGTGCCAGCACCCAGGGGACTGAAGCTTTCTTT. This encodes CASTQGTEAFF. The whole variable domain, remainder taken from reference TRBV19 and TRBJ1-1, is DGGITQSPKYLFRKEGQNVTLSCEQNLNHDAMYWYRQDPGQGLRLIYYSQIVNDFQKGDIAEGYSVSREKKESFPLTVTSAQKNPTAFYLCASTQGTEAFFGQGTRLTVV.

By its share, this clonotype is medium-sized. J is TRBJ1-2 and V is TRBV6-6; possible D gene TRBD1, 5 bases. The germline gives CDR1 MNHNY, CDR2 SVGAGI (reference sequence). This CDR3 region has 17 residues. V gave up 2 bases and J gave up 2 bases, with 18 bases separating them. This chain's CDR3 is CASSYGGQGGSNYGYTF. CDR3 DNA sequence: TGTGCCAGCAGTTACGGTGGGCAGGGAGGTTCCAACTATGGCTACACCTTC.

There are a few counts of this clonotype. A single base separates this from a much larger clone, so it may be a read error. This chain links TRBV7-9 with TRBJ2-7; D is unresolved. Per the germline V gene, CDR1 is SEHNR and CDR2 is FQNEAQ (reference sequence). CDR3 length: 12 residues. The CDR3 coding sequence is TGTGCCAGCGGCTTAGAAGCTTACGAGCAGTACTTC. As protein: CASGLEAYEQYF. The whole variable domain, filled in from reference TRBV7-9 and TRBJ2-7, reads DTGVSQNPRHKITKRGQNVTFRCDPISEHNRLYWYRQTLGQGPEFLTYFQNEAQLEKSRLLSDRFSAERPKGSFSTLEIQRTEQGDSAMYLCASGLEAYEQYFGPGTRLTVT.

This clonotype was counted between two and nine times. A read error may explain this, as a much larger clone is one base away. The J gene is TRBJ1-1, the V gene TRBV19, with D uncertain. In germline, CDR1 is LNHDA, CDR2 SQIVND (reference sequence). The CDR3 is 13 residues long. As DNA, the CDR3 is TGTGCCATTAGTGCAAAGGCGAACACTGAAGCTTTCTTT. The encoded protein is CAISAKANTEAFF.

Of note for this clonotype: It may be a read error: a sequence one base away is much more abundant. The rearrangement links TRBV20-1 to TRBJ1-2, with D unresolved. The CDR3 consists of 12 residues. Per the germline V gene, CDR1 is DFQATT and CDR2 is SNEGSKA (reference sequence). The V end lost 2 bases, the J end lost 4 bases, and 8 bases lay between the germline ends. CDR3 sequence (DNA): TGCAGTGCTAGATATCGGGTCTATGGCTACACCTTC. Its translation: CSARYRVYGYTF.

This chain joins TRBV5-1 and TRBJ2-7; unclear D gene. With 1 base removed from V and 5 bases from J, the gap between germline ends came to 4 bases. CDR1 and CDR2 from the germline V gene are SGHRS and YFSETQ. This CDR3 region has 11 residues. CDR3 sequence: CASSLFHEQYF. CDR3 nucleotide sequence: TGCGCCAGCAGCTTGTTCCACGAGCAGTACTTC.

The V and J genes are TRBV27 and TRBJ1-2; 7 nucleotides line up with TRBD1. With 10 bases clipped from V and 10 bases from J, the junction kept 21 bases outside the gene matches. CDR3 size: 15 residues. CDR1 and CDR2 from the germline V gene are MNHEY and SMNVEV (reference sequence). The CDR3, as DNA: TGTGCCATTAGTTTATCCGGACAGGTTGGAACCCTCTACACCTTC. Protein sequence: CAISLSGQVGTLYTF.

Judged by abundance, this clonotype is medium-sized. The chain couples TRBV15 to TRBJ2-1; 7 bases are shared with TRBD1. Germline V CDR1 and CDR2: LNHNV, YYDKDF (reference sequence). Losses at the gene ends were 1 base for V and 7 bases for J; bases not matched to a gene: 4. This CDR3 region has 14 residues. The CDR3 spells CATSRGQQGNEQFF. In nucleotides, the CDR3 is TGTGCCACCAGCAGAGGCCAACAGGGGAATGAGCAGTTCTTC. Filled out from reference TRBV15 and TRBJ2-1, the complete variable domain reads DAMVIQNPRYQVTQFGKPVTLSCSQTLNHNVMYWYQQKSSQAPKLLFHYYDKDFNNEADTPDNFQSRRPNTSFCFLDIRSPGLGDTAMYLCATSRGQQGNEQFFGPGTRLTVL.

This clonotype is deemed medium-sized (0.01 to 0.1%). The chain has TRBV18 and TRBJ1-2; 8 bases are a match to TRBD1. The length of the CDR3 is 15 residues. The V and J ends lost 1 base and 4 bases, in that order; junction bases with no gene match: 5. The germline V gene encodes CDR1 KGHSH and CDR2 LQKENI. CDR3 region: CASSPQADRGYGYTF. The CDR3 DNA reads as TGTGCCAGCTCACCACAAGCAGACAGGGGCTATGGCTACACCTTC.

This clonotype has more than one count but fewer than ten. A much larger clone differs from this one at a single base, so this may be a read error. V and J are TRBV7-3 and TRBJ2-1; the D gene is possibly TRBD2 (5 bases). In germline, CDR1 is SGHTA, CDR2 FQGTGA. There are 15 residues in the CDR3. The CDR3 here is CAISSSLTSNREQFF. CDR3 nucleotide sequence: TGTGCCATCAGCTCCTCCCTTACTAGTAACCGTGAGCAGTTCTTC.

By proportion, this clonotype is medium-sized. The chain couples TRBV6-1 to TRBJ1-1, with 12 bases lining up with TRBD1. Germline assignment: CDR1 MNHNS and CDR2 SASEGT. The CDR3 has 17 amino acids. V lost 5 bases and J lost 1; bases outside the gene matches: 8. CDR3 loop: CASSTPGQGARNTEAFF. The CDR3 coding sequence is TGTGCCAGCAGTACACCGGGACAGGGGGCGAGGAACACTGAAGCTTTCTTT.

For this clonotype: Just one base apart from a much larger clone, this may be a read error. The chain uses TRBV27 and TRBJ2-7; D is possibly TRBD1 or TRBD2 (5 bases each). Germline CDR1 and CDR2: MNHEY and SMNVEV (reference sequence). CDR3 length equals 18 residues. The DNA of the CDR3 is TGTGCCATCAGTTTTACATCATCGGGGCCAGGCGTCTCCTACGAGCAGTACTTC. Protein sequence: CAISFTSSGPGVSYEQYF.